Below are 4 T cell receptor beta chains sequenced from a single sample in a study of shared clonotypes between healthy human individuals. Profiling relied on immunoSEQ multiplex PCR, and the TCRdb table lists in-frame clones only, not all of them. The sample carries 2 million to 3 million clones, roughly 93% recorded once. Sequencing was carried out using naive CD4+ T cells from PBMCs. Subset noted: CD45RA+ positively selected. Receptor source: a man between 18 and 29 years old in good health. Some clones in this sample may be carry-over from other donors' samples.

This chain links TRBV27 with TRBJ1-2; TRBD1 aligns across 9 bases. V dropped 5 bases and J dropped 8; count of bases not matched to a gene: 15. Germline CDR1 reads MNHEY; CDR2 reads SMNVEV (reference sequence). This CDR3 is 16 amino acids long. CDR3 protein: CASSPLTGQGRGGYTF. CDR3 nucleotide sequence: TGTGCCAGCAGTCCCCTCACCGGACAGGGGAGAGGAGGCTACACCTTC.

The chain employs TRBV10-3 and TRBJ2-7, with TRBD1 matching over 8 bases. J lost 6 bases, V lost 4 bases, and 5 bases had no gene match. The CDR3 loop spans 13 amino acids. Germline V gene sequence: CDR1 ENHRY, CDR2 SYGVKD. The CDR3, as DNA: TGTGCCATCAGTGGGGAACAGGGGGGCGAGCAGTACTTC. It yields the protein CAISGEQGGEQYF.

In this sample, this clone turned up once. The chain carries TRBV6-6 and TRBJ2-7; D not certain. The CDR3 sequence is 11 residues long. Trimming shortened V by 6 bases and J by 3 bases, and 6 bases separated the two germline ends. CDR1 and CDR2 from the germline V gene are MNHNY and SVGAGI (reference sequence). The CDR3 region has the DNA TGTGCCAGCAGCTGGGACTACGAGCAGTACTTC. Its translation is CASSWDYEQYF.

About this clone itself: Additional DNA sequences in this sample encode the identical CDR3. This rearrangement joins TRBV28 to TRBJ2-2; maybe TRBD2 (5 bases). The germline V gene has CDR1 MDHEN and CDR2 SYDVKM. Trimming cost V 4 bases and J 1 base, with 10 bases left between them. CDR3 length: 15 residues. For the CDR3, the DNA is TGTGCCAGCAGTTCTACCGGGGAGAACACCGGGGAGCTGTTTTTT. It yields the protein CASSSTGENTGELFF.